Listed below are T cell receptor beta chains from one sample, sequenced in a study of CD8+CD57+ T cells in acquired aplastic anemia. TCRdb fed the reads into MiXCR, producing one record per CDR3 protein. Of about 210,000 distinct CDR3 sequences in the sample, about 37% were seen once. Sequences were obtained from sorted CD4+, CD8+, or CD8+CD57+ T cells (not recorded which) from PBMCs. The receptors were gathered from a human donor in good health, serving as a control. Each CDR3 is given with its conserved first and last residue. D genes are given only for firm matches. Some rows mark clone size as missing; the rest say once, few, many or name a class of expanded clone.

abundance	v_gene	j_gene	d_gene	CDR3aa	CDR3nt
-	TRBV24-1	TRBJ2-7	TRBD1	CATRGTGGVDEQYF	TGTGCCACCAGGGGGACAGGGGGGGTAGACGAGCAGTACTTC
-	TRBV13	TRBJ2-2	TRBD2	CASSTNPSGGNTGELFF	TGTGCCAGCAGCACGAACCCTAGCGGGGGGAACACCGGGGAGCTGTTTTTT
many	TRBV24-1	TRBJ2-3	TRBD2	CATMASGGAGDTQYF	TGTGCCACCATGGCCAGCGGGGGGGCCGGAGATACGCAGTATTTT
many	TRBV10-3	TRBJ2-3	TRBD2	CAISELGGAGGPTDTQYF	TGTGCCATCAGTGAGCTCGGCGGAGCGGGGGGGCCCACAGATACGCAGTATTTT
few	TRBV6-1	TRBJ2-2	-	CASSSLGLTNTGELFF	TGTGCCAGCAGTAGCTTGGGGCTAACGAACACCGGGGAGCTGTTTTTT
-	TRBV29-1	TRBJ1-6	TRBD1	CSVRDRLVNSPLHF	TGCAGCGTTCGGGACAGGTTAGTGAATTCACCCCTCCACTTT
many	TRBV29-1	TRBJ2-3	-	CSVEDPGRYTDTQYF	TGCAGCGTTGAAGACCCGGGGCGCTACACAGATACGCAGTATTTT
-	TRBV29-1	TRBJ2-7	-	CSVPTSHVHEQYF	TGCAGCGTTCCAACATCCCACGTCCACGAGCAGTACTTC
few	TRBV12-3/TRBV12-4	TRBJ1-2	TRBD1	CASSPPRQGLRGYTF	TGTGCCAGCAGTCCCCCCCGACAGGGGCTACGGGGCTACACCTTC
once	TRBV7-2	TRBJ2-3	-	CASGGRRTDTQYF	TGTGCCAGCGGGGGACGACGCACAGATACGCAGTATTTT
many	TRBV6-1	TRBJ1-6	TRBD1	CASSPSQTGGPLHF	TGTGCCAGCAGTCCGTCACAAACAGGGGGACCCCTCCACTTT
-	TRBV20-1	TRBJ1-2	-	CNARDPVRYGYTF	TGCAATGCTAGGGACCCCGTGAGGTATGGCTACACCTTC
once	TRBV7-9	TRBJ1-6	-	CASSSRGRSPLHF	TGTGCCAGCAGCTCCCGGGGTCGTTCACCCCTCCACTTT
few	TRBV7-3	TRBJ1-2	-	CASSLTPQTGEGGGYTF	TGTGCCAGCAGCTTAACGCCGCAAACAGGCGAGGGGGGTGGCTACACCTTC
few	TRBV20-1	TRBJ1-4	-	CSARAQATLGEKLFF	TGCAGTGCTAGAGCCCAAGCTACATTAGGGGAAAAACTGTTTTTT
many	TRBV7-9	TRBJ1-3	-	CASSLELDSGNTIYF	TGTGCCAGCAGCTTAGAGCTAGACTCTGGAAACACCATATATTTT
many	TRBV7-9	TRBJ2-5	-	CASSLVSEETQYF	TGTGCCAGCAGCTTAGTTTCAGAAGAGACCCAGTACTTC
few	TRBV29-1	TRBJ2-1	-	CSVGPPNNEQFF	TGCAGCGTTGGACCTCCCAACAATGAGCAGTTCTTC
few	TRBV18	TRBJ2-7	TRBD1	CASSPGDRAPRQYF	TGTGCCAGCTCACCAGGGGACAGGGCACCCCGGCAGTACTTC
once	TRBV29-1	TRBJ2-6	-	CSGTGPGANVLTF	TGCAGCGGAACAGGGCCTGGGGCCAACGTCCTGACTTTC
-	TRBV29-1	TRBJ1-2	-	CSHGDIHYGYTF	TGCAGCCATGGGGACATCCACTATGGCTACACCTTC
-	TRBV10-3	TRBJ2-2	TRBD2	CAISQDRRTSGGELFF	TGTGCCATCAGCCAAGATCGTCGGACTAGCGGGGGGGAGCTGTTTTTT
few	TRBV29-1	TRBJ2-1	TRBD2	CSVLLAGDENNEQFF	TGCAGCGTTCTACTAGCGGGGGACGAAAACAATGAGCAGTTCTTC
many	TRBV11-2	TRBJ2-7	-	CARLTAPQHDAYEQYF	TGTGCCAGATTAACCGCCCCCCAGCACGACGCGTACGAGCAGTACTTC
-	TRBV30	TRBJ1-2	-	CAWSIGLSVYGYTF	TGTGCCTGGAGTATCGGGCTTTCGGTCTATGGCTACACCTTC
many	TRBV19	TRBJ1-1	TRBD1	CASSTRDRGVGAFF	TGTGCCAGTAGTACACGGGACAGGGGGGTTGGAGCTTTCTTT
-	TRBV10-2	TRBJ2-1	TRBD2	CASSMGTSGDNEQFF	TGCGCCAGCAGCATGGGGACTAGCGGAGACAATGAGCAGTTCTTC
-	TRBV10-3	TRBJ1-1	-	CAISESLILAGDTEAFF	TGTGCCATCAGTGAGTCGTTGATCCTAGCGGGTGACACTGAAGCTTTCTTT
few	TRBV30	TRBJ1-5	-	CAWTAGAGRDQPQHF	TGTGCCTGGACCGCCGGGGCAGGGCGCGATCAGCCCCAGCATTTT
-	TRBV28	TRBJ2-7	-	CASSLRLAGLIRSYEQYF	TGTGCCAGCAGTCTTAGATTGGCAGGGTTGATACGCTCCTACGAGCAGTACTTC
once	TRBV2	TRBJ1-1	TRBD1	CASSEDTGTENTKAFF	TGTGCCAGCAGTGAGGACACCGGGACAGAGAACACTAAAGCTTTCTTT
-	TRBV11-1	TRBJ2-1	-	CASSLTAAPYNEQFF	TGTGCCAGCAGCTTAACAGCGGCCCCCTACAATGAGCAGTTCTTC
-	TRBV7-8	TRBJ1-2	-	CARGPAEGYTF	TGTGCCAGGGGGCCAGCGGAGGGCTACACCTTC
few	TRBV7-3	TRBJ2-5	-	CASSLILTQYF	TGTGCCAGCAGCTTAATCTTGACCCAGTACTTC
-	TRBV13	TRBJ2-2	TRBD2	CASSPGGTSGGQANTGELFF	TGTGCCAGCAGCCCGGGCGGGACTAGCGGGGGGCAGGCGAACACCGGGGAGCTGTTTTTT
many	TRBV10-3	TRBJ2-5	-	CAISEQETQYF	TGTGCCATCAGTGAGCAAGAGACCCAGTACTTC
few	TRBV15	TRBJ2-1	-	CATSRDQERSEQFF	TGTGCCACCAGCAGAGATCAAGAGCGTTCTGAGCAGTTCTTC
few	TRBV5-4	TRBJ2-7	-	CASSLGGVSIYEQYF	TGTGCCAGCAGCTTGGGGGGGGTTTCCATCTACGAGCAGTACTTC
-	TRBV19	TRBJ2-1	TRBD2	CASGTSGRAPDEQFF	TGTGCCAGCGGGACTAGCGGGAGGGCCCCCGATGAGCAGTTCTTC
-	TRBV7-2	TRBJ1-2	-	CASSASVGYTF	TGTGCCAGCAGCGCTTCAGTCGGCTACACCTTC
-	TRBV7-3	TRBJ2-7	-	CASSLQGDGYEQYF	TGTGCCAGCAGCTTACAGGGTGATGGCTACGAGCAGTACTTC
-	TRBV6-1	TRBJ1-2	-	CPSTKSFQDYGYTF	TGTCCCAGCACTAAATCGTTCCAAGACTATGGCTACACCTTC
-	TRBV4-1	TRBJ1-2	-	CASSQDFPTDTYGYTF	TGCGCCAGCAGCCAAGATTTTCCGACAGACACCTATGGCTACACCTTC
-	TRBV7-9	TRBJ2-7	-	CASSLAQGRREQYF	TGTGCCAGCAGCTTAGCGCAGGGCCGACGTGAGCAGTACTTC
few	TRBV20-1	TRBJ2-3	TRBD2	CSATSGGDTQYF	TGCAGTGCTACTAGCGGGGGGGATACGCAGTATTTT
-	TRBV14	TRBJ1-2	-	CASSQGRALHYGYTF	TGTGCCAGCAGCCAAGGCCGGGCCCTTCACTATGGCTACACCTTC
many	TRBV7-2	TRBJ2-3	-	CASSFYQQDTQYF	TGTGCCAGCAGCTTCTACCAGCAAGATACGCAGTATTTT
-	TRBV10-1	TRBJ1-3	-	CASRLREGNTIYF	TGCGCCAGCAGGTTGCGGGAAGGAAACACCATATATTTT
many	TRBV12-3/TRBV12-4	TRBJ2-3	TRBD2	CASRWTSGTDTQYF	TGTGCCAGCAGATGGACTAGCGGCACAGATACGCAGTATTTT